A single sample gave rise to the 10 T cell receptor beta chains below, sequenced in a study of blood T cell repertoires in COVID-19. Produced via immunoSEQ multiplex PCR; TCRdb's table is partial and in-frame only. The sample lists roughly 150,000 clones; around three quarters were seen once. Material: peripheral blood. The receptors stem from a man aged 45-65 years with active or convalescent COVID-19.

Concerning this clone itself: The junction shows a germline mismatch at one end, possibly a read error. The chain recombines TRBV19 with TRBJ2-7, with 8 bases fitting TRBD2. CDR1 is LNHDA, CDR2 SQIVND, per germline (reference sequence). There are 13 residues in the CDR3. Written as DNA, the CDR3 is TGTGCCAGCAGTAGCGGGATGACCTACGAGCAGTACTTC. Its translation: CASSSGMTYEQYF.

This chain links TRBV9 with TRBJ2-1, with TRBD2 matching over 9 bases. Trimming cost V 5 bases and J 1 base; bases outside gene matches: 4. This CDR3 has 15 amino acids. Germline V gene lookup returns CDR1 SGDLS and CDR2 YYNGEE. In DNA form, the CDR3 reads TGTGCCAGCAGAAGGACTAGCGCATCCTACAATGAGCAGTTCTTC. The encoded protein is CASRRTSASYNEQFF.

In its sample, this clone was seen a few times. This chain joins TRBV6-1 and TRBJ1-6, with D perhaps TRBD1 (6 bases). The V end was cut by 3 bases, the J end by 10 bases, with 13 bases between. Germline V gene data show CDR1 as MNHNS and CDR2 as SASEGT. The CDR3 is made up of 14 amino acids. Here the CDR3 reads CASSDGAGESPLHF. CDR3 sequence (DNA): TGTGCCAGCAGTGACGGGGCAGGGGAGTCACCCCTCCACTTT.

This clone showed up just once. The chain has TRBV19 and TRBJ1-6, with TRBD1 identical over 7 bases. Germline values: CDR1 LNHDA, CDR2 SQIVND (reference sequence). Trimming removed 5 bases from V and 7 bases from J; junction bases left unmatched: 5. The CDR3 is 14 residues long. CDR3 residues: CASSADRANSPLHF. CDR3 bases: TGTGCCAGTAGTGCCGACAGGGCAAATTCACCCCTCCACTTT.

Concerning this clone itself: This specimen includes other DNA sequences encoding the same CDR3. The chain carries TRBV11-2 and TRBJ2-7; possibly TRBD2 for D (5 bases). Germline V gives CDR1 SGHAT, CDR2 FQNNGV. The V and J ends lost 2 bases and 4 bases respectively, with 9 bases between them. The CDR3 extends over 13 amino acids. The CDR3 DNA is TGTGCCAGCAGCTTACCTAGCCGGTACGAGCAGTACTTC. Translating gives CASSLPSRYEQYF.

V and J are TRBV6-5 and TRBJ1-2; D is unresolved. The CDR3 consists of 13 residues. Trimming cost V 2 bases and J 6 bases, with 10 bases left between them. Germline lookup yields CDR1 MNHEY and CDR2 SVGAGI. CDR3 sequence (DNA): TGTGCCAGCAGTTACAATGGGCGCAATGGCTACACCTTC. The encoded protein is CASSYNGRNGYTF.

This clone has only a few counts. The J gene is TRBJ1-1, the V gene TRBV5-6; TRBD1 matches 7 bases. V shed 3 bases, J shed 6 bases, and the junction held 2 bases outside the gene matches. The CDR3 runs to 12 residues. CDR1 is SGHDT and CDR2 is YYEEEE in the germline V gene. In DNA form, the CDR3 reads TGTGCCAGCAGCTCAGGGACAGCTGAAGCTTTCTTT. Translating it yields CASSSGTAEAFF.

The CDR3, as DNA: TGCGCCAGCAGCCTCCAATCAGGGGGCGGGTACGAGCAGTACTTC. This translates into CASSLQSGGGYEQYF. The gene calls are TRBV5-1 and TRBJ2-7, with 8 bases identical to TRBD1. The junction had 10 bases not matched to a gene; V was cut back by 4 bases and J by 4 bases. The CDR3 sequence is 15 residues long. From germline, CDR1 is SGHRS and CDR2 YFSETQ.

The chain couples TRBV2 to TRBJ1-2; TRBD1 matches at 9 bases. The germline V gene encodes CDR1 SNHLY and CDR2 FYNNEI. J lost 4 bases, V lost 2 bases, and 8 bases had no gene match. The CDR3 is 16 residues long. CDR3 protein: CASSELGTGRSYGYTF. The CDR3 nucleotides are TGTGCCAGCAGTGAATTGGGGACAGGGAGAAGCTATGGCTACACCTTC.

The chain is built from TRBV5-1 and TRBJ2-1, with a tentative D call TRBD1 (6 bases). V lost 4 bases and J lost 6, with 11 bases in between. Germline-derived CDR1 and CDR2 are SGHRS and YFSETQ. The CDR3 spans 13 residues. CDR3: CASSLDRSNEQFF. In nucleotides, the CDR3 is TGCGCCAGCAGCCTGGACAGAAGCAATGAGCAGTTCTTC.